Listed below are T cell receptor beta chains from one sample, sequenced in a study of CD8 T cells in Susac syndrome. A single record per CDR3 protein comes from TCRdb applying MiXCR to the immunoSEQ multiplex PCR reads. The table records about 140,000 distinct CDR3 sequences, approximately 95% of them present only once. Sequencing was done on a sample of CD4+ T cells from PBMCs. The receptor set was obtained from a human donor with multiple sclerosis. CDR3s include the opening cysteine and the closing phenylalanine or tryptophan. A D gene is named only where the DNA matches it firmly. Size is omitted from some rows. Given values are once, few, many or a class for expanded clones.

TGTGCCAGCAGCTTAGTGGGGAGTTCGCAGTATTTT	CASSLVGSSQYF	NA	TRBV7-9	TRBJ2-3	NA
TGTGCCAGCAGCCAAGATCAGGGAGCTTCGGCTTTCTTT	CASSQDQGASAFF	NA	TRBV3-1	TRBJ1-1	NA
TGCAGCGTTGAGGTTGGAGCGGGGTTAACCTACGAGCAGTACTTC	CSVEVGAGLTYEQYF	once	TRBV29-1	TRBJ2-7	TRBD2
TGCAGCGTAAAACCGGGGGGAACTGAAGCTTTCTTT	CSVKPGGTEAFF	NA	TRBV29-1	TRBJ1-1	NA
TGTGCCACCAGTCGAGCGGGAGGGAAGGAAGAGACCCAGTACTTC	CATSRAGGKEETQYF	NA	TRBV24-1	TRBJ2-5	TRBD2
TGCAGTGCTAGTGGATCGGGTACAAGCAATCAGCCCCAGCATTTT	CSASGSGTSNQPQHF	once	TRBV20-1	TRBJ1-5	NA
TGTGCCAGCAGTTCGACAGGGCGAACTGAAGCTTTCTTT	CASSSTGRTEAFF	NA	TRBV7-6	TRBJ1-1	TRBD1
TGTGCCAGCAGACTAGGACGGACGAGCTCCTACGAGCAGTACTTC	CASRLGRTSSYEQYF	NA	TRBV28	TRBJ2-7	NA
TGCAGCGTCGCCCCGATCGGACGGGGTCAAACCCTCTCGAACACTGAAGCTTTCTTT	CSVAPIGRGQTLSNTEAFF	NA	TRBV29-1	TRBJ1-1	NA
TGTGCCAGCAGCCAGCCGACTAGCGGCGACAATGAGCAGTTCTTC	CASSQPTSGDNEQFF	NA	TRBV7-9	TRBJ2-1	TRBD2
TGTGCCAGCAGCCAATCAGGGGTCAACCAGCCCCAGCATTTT	CASSQSGVNQPQHF	NA	TRBV14	TRBJ1-5	NA
TGTGCCAGCAGCCAGGGTGCCCTGACTGTGGAGACCCAGTACTTC	CASSQGALTVETQYF	NA	TRBV7-3	TRBJ2-5	NA
TGCAGTTGGGACCTCACTTATACGCAGTATTTT	CSWDLTYTQYF	NA	TRBV20-1	TRBJ2-3	NA
TGTGCCAGCAGCCAAGAAGGCGGGAGGACCTACAATGAGCAGTTCTTC	CASSQEGGRTYNEQFF	NA	TRBV4-2	TRBJ2-1	TRBD2
TGTGCCAGCAGACTTGAAGGGTACCCCTACAATGAGCAGTTCTTC	CASRLEGYPYNEQFF	once	TRBV12-3/TRBV12-4	TRBJ2-1	NA
TGCGCCAGCAGGACGGGTCACGGGCAAGAGACCCAGTACTTC	CASRTGHGQETQYF	NA	TRBV5-1	TRBJ2-5	NA
TGTGCCACCAGCAGAGCCCGGGGAGAAACCTACGAGCAGTACTTC	CATSRARGETYEQYF	NA	TRBV15	TRBJ2-7	NA
TGCAGTGCTAGAGAAGGGACTAGCGGTGGTAGTGAGCAGTTCTTC	CSAREGTSGGSEQFF	once	TRBV20-1	TRBJ2-1	TRBD2
TGTGCCAGCAGCTCTGAACCCGGGAGCTATGGCTACACCTTC	CASSSEPGSYGYTF	NA	TRBV7-9	TRBJ1-2	NA
TGTGCCAGCAGCTTGTATGGTGGCTACACCTTC	CASSLYGGYTF	NA	TRBV5-6	TRBJ1-2	NA
TGTGCCAGCAGCTTGGTACCCAACGAGGGGACCCAGTACTTC	CASSLVPNEGTQYF	NA	TRBV5-4	TRBJ2-5	NA
TGCAGCGTTGCCGGGACAGGCAATCAGCCCCAGCATTTT	CSVAGTGNQPQHF	few	TRBV29-1	TRBJ1-5	TRBD1
TGTGCCAGCTCACCACCGAGCGTATCGGATACGCAGTATTTT	CASSPPSVSDTQYF	NA	TRBV18	TRBJ2-3	NA
TGTGCCAGCAGCCCAAGACCCACTGAGCAGTTCTTC	CASSPRPTEQFF	NA	TRBV12-3/TRBV12-4	TRBJ2-1	NA
TGTGCCAGCAGTTTCCGGGACAGGGATAACTATGGCTACACCTTC	CASSFRDRDNYGYTF	NA	TRBV28	TRBJ1-2	TRBD1
TGTGCCAGCAGTTTATTTGCCTCCCCCGAGCGAAGTGGCTACACCTTC	CASSLFASPERSGYTF	NA	TRBV28	TRBJ1-2	NA
TGTGCCAGCAGGACAGGAGCAGAGACCCAGTACTTC	CASRTGAETQYF	NA	TRBV27	TRBJ2-5	NA
TGTGCCAGCAGCCTCCTGGACAGAGCTGAAGCTTTCTTT	CASSLLDRAEAFF	NA	TRBV2	TRBJ1-1	NA
TGTGCCAGCAGTATACAACTAGCGGGGGGTCAAGAGACCCAGTACTTC	CASSIQLAGGQETQYF	NA	TRBV27	TRBJ2-5	TRBD2
TGTGCCACCAGCAGATTGGCAGCTAGAAATTCACCCCTCCACTTT	CATSRLAARNSPLHF	NA	TRBV15	TRBJ1-6	NA
TGTGCCTGGAGTTGGCAGTATAATTCACCCCTCCACTTT	CAWSWQYNSPLHF	NA	TRBV30	TRBJ1-6	NA
TGCAGTGCTAGATCAATAACCGGGACTAGCAAGCAGTACTTC	CSARSITGTSKQYF	NA	TRBV20-1	TRBJ2-7	TRBD2
TGCAGTCCCAGCGTAAGCGGGCGCGAGACCCAGTACTTC	CSPSVSGRETQYF	NA	TRBV20-1	TRBJ2-5	NA
TGTGCCACCAGCAGAGTGTATGAGGGTGGGGATACGCAGTATTTT	CATSRVYEGGDTQYF	NA	TRBV15	TRBJ2-3	NA
TGTGCCAGCACCAACGGGATAGCGGGAGAGACCCAGTACTTC	CASTNGIAGETQYF	NA	TRBV7-8	TRBJ2-5	TRBD2
TGCGCCAGCAGCTTGTCGCTGAACCAAGAGACCCAGTACTTC	CASSLSLNQETQYF	NA	TRBV5-1	TRBJ2-5	NA
TGTGCCAGCAGCCAAGGGGCCCTGATCAATGAGCAGTTCTTC	CASSQGALINEQFF	NA	TRBV3-1	TRBJ2-1	NA
TGTGCCAGCAGCCAATCTAGCGGGGGGCCAGTTACAACGCGACACCCGATTAACACCGGGGAGCTGTTTTTT	CASSQSSGGPVTTRHPINTGELFF	NA	TRBV3-1	TRBJ2-2	TRBD2
TGTGCCAGCAGGCCGAGGGGATCGGGCGGAAACACCATATATTTT	CASRPRGSGGNTIYF	NA	TRBV28	TRBJ1-3	NA
TGCGCCAGCAGCTACGACGTCCGGGCCCCGTCCGAGCAGTACTTC	CASSYDVRAPSEQYF	NA	TRBV5-1	TRBJ2-7	NA
TGTGCCAGCTCGGACAGCAATTCACCCCTCCACTTT	CASSDSNSPLHF	NA	TRBV7-9	TRBJ1-6	NA
TGTGCCAGCAGTGGGGACAGTCACACTGAAGCTTTCTTT	CASSGDSHTEAFF	NA	TRBV3-1	TRBJ1-1	TRBD1
TGTGCCAGCAGTCCGGGTGTAGGAAATACGCAGTATTTT	CASSPGVGNTQYF	NA	TRBV28	TRBJ2-3	NA
TGTGCCAGCAGCCCCCGCCGGACTTCCTATGGCTACACCTTC	CASSPRRTSYGYTF	NA	TRBV5-6	TRBJ1-2	NA
TGCCCCAGGACGTGTGCCTACGAGCAGTACTTC	CPRTCAYEQYF	NA	TRBV6-1	TRBJ2-7	NA
TGTGCCACCAGCAGAGCTGACAGGCAGGGCACTGAAGCTTTCTTT	CATSRADRQGTEAFF	NA	TRBV15	TRBJ1-1	NA
TGTGCCAGCAGACCGACAAGCCGCCCCTCCTACGAGCAGTACTTC	CASRPTSRPSYEQYF	NA	TRBV27	TRBJ2-7	NA
TGTGCCAGCAGCCAAGTAATGACCCAAGAGACCCAGTACTTC	CASSQVMTQETQYF	NA	TRBV3-1	TRBJ2-5	NA
TGTGCCAGCAGGGACAGGGTGGGGGAGACCCAGTACTTC	CASRDRVGETQYF	few	TRBV2	TRBJ2-5	TRBD1
TGCGCCAGCAGCCAAGACAGTGGTGTCCCCGGGGAGCTGTTTTTT	CASSQDSGVPGELFF	NA	TRBV4-1	TRBJ2-2	NA
TGTGCCAGCAGGCAATCGACGGCGCTCTCCTACGAGCAGTACTTC	CASRQSTALSYEQYF	NA	TRBV6-2/TRBV6-3	TRBJ2-7	NA
TGTGCCAGCAACCCCGCCGTTGGAGGAAGTTACGAGCAGTACTTC	CASNPAVGGSYEQYF	NA	TRBV28	TRBJ2-7	NA
TGTGCCAGCAGTGCGCGACAATCCTACGAGCAGTACTTC	CASSARQSYEQYF	NA	TRBV2	TRBJ2-7	NA
TGCCACCAGAGGTACGAGCAGTACTTC	CHQRYEQYF	NA	TRBV12-3/TRBV12-4	TRBJ2-7	NA